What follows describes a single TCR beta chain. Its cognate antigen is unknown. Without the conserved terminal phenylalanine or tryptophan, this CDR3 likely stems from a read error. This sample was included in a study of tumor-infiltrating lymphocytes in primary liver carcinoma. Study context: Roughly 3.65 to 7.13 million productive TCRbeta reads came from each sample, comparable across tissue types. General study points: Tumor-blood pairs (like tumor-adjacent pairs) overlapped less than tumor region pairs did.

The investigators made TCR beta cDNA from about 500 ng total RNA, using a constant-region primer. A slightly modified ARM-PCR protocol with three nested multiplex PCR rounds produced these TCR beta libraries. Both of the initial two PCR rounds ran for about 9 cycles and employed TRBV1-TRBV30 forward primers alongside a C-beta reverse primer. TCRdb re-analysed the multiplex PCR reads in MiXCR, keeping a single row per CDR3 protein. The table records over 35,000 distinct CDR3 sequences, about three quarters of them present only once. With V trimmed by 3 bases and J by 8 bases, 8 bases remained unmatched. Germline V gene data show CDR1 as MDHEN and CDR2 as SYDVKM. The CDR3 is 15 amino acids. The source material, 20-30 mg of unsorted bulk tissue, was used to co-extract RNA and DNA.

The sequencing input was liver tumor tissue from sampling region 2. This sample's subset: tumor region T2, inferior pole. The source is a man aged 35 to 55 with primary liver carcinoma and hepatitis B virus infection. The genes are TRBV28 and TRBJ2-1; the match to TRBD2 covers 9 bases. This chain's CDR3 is CASSLVTSGIDEQFL. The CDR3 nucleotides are TGTGCCAGCAGTTTGGTGACTAGCGGTATCGATGAGCAGTTCCTC.